This T cell receptor beta chain is from a study of PD-1 blockade in classical Hodgkin lymphoma. Regarding time point: cycle 4 day 1 (C4D1), after 6 weeks of nivolumab. Relapse after autologous stem cell transplantation occurred in every patient, and brentuximab vedotin exposure varied. TCRdb keeps only in-frame clones here, not all; method: immunoSEQ multiplex PCR. The profile shows roughly 48,000 clones, roughly nine tenths of them singletons. Trimming took 4 bases from V and 6 from J; bases not matched to a gene: 2. Germline CDR1 is MNHEY and CDR2 is SMNVEV (reference sequence). The CDR3 spans 14 residues.

Sequences were derived from peripheral blood mononuclear cells (PBMCs), sampled before the fourth cycle of nivolumab. This clonotype was sampled from a human donor with classical Hodgkin lymphoma. V usage is TRBV27 and J usage is TRBJ2-1, with 11 nucleotides matching TRBD2. The CDR3 nucleotides are TGTGCCAGCAGTTCTAGCGGGAGGTTCAATGAGCAGTTCTTC. Its translation is CASSSSGRFNEQFF.